Following are 19 T cell receptor beta chains from one sample sequenced in a study of monozygotic twins with cystic fibrosis (dated by TCRdb to the early 2020s). Receptor amplification or capture employed the immunoSEQ multiplex PCR assay. The table was pulled from immuneACCESS by TCRdb, which kept in-frame rearrangements only. Such tables lose some clones; where checked, under half of the loss comes from unresolved V genes, and the rest has no known cause. The sample table holds 25,000 to 30,000 clones, of which 90% were seen once. The ten largest account for 0.54% of the sample. Sequencing was done on a sample of blood. Source of these receptors: a girl aged 2-10 years with cystic fibrosis.

The genes are TRBV21-1 and TRBJ2-7; TRBD1, as called in the table, went unchecked against the DNA. TRBV21-1 is given as a pseudogene. This CDR3 comprises 16 residues. CDR3: CASSKETGGHSYEQYF. CDR3 nucleotides: TGTGCCAGCAGCAAAGAGACAGGGGGCCATTCTTACGAGCAGTACTTC.

The V gene is TRBV29-1, the J gene TRBJ2-1; perhaps TRBD1 as D (6 bases). Per germline, CDR1 SQVTM and CDR2 ANQGSEA. Trimming took off 5 bases at V and 3 bases at J, with 11 bases between the two ends. The CDR3 covers 13 residues. CDR3 sequence reads: CSVQQGSYNEQFF. CDR3 sequence (DNA): TGCAGCGTTCAACAGGGTAGCTACAATGAGCAGTTCTTC.

This chain uses TRBV2 with TRBJ1-5; D is unresolved. The CDR3 totals 17 residues. V shed 2 bases and J shed 0 bases, with 14 bases lying between them. CDR1 is SNHLY and CDR2 is FYNNEI in the germline V gene. The CDR3 loop reads CASSERSLLYSNQPQHF. In DNA form, the CDR3 reads TGTGCCAGCAGTGAACGTTCTCTGCTGTATAGCAATCAGCCCCAGCATTTT.

This clone has only a few counts. The chain couples TRBV4-1 to TRBJ1-2; D is uncertain. The CDR3 is 14 residues long. Trimming left V 0 bases short and J 6 bases short, with 11 bases between. Germline V gene lookup returns CDR1 MGHRA and CDR2 YSYEKL. In DNA, the CDR3 is TGCGCCAGCAGCCAAGATCTAGTGGGAAATGGCTACACCTTC. It encodes CASSQDLVGNGYTF.

In this sample, this clone turned up once. The rearrangement joins TRBV14 to TRBJ2-7, with 8 positions matching TRBD2. The germline V gene encodes CDR1 SGHDN and CDR2 FVKESK. Unmatched junction bases numbered 1, after V lost 0 bases and J lost 3 bases. The CDR3 length is 14 residues. The CDR3 DNA follows: TGTGCCAGCAGCCAAGAGCTAGCGGGCTACGAGCAGTACTTC. Its protein is CASSQELAGYEQYF.

This chain links TRBV5-6 with TRBJ2-3; D is possibly TRBD2 (5 bases). Trimming removed 2 bases from V and 5 bases from J, with 12 bases in between. The CDR3 runs 14 residues. Germline assignment: CDR1 SGHDT and CDR2 YYEEEE. The CDR3: CASSLDSAGDTQYF. The CDR3 DNA sequence: TGTGCCAGCAGCTTAGATAGCGCTGGAGATACGCAGTATTTT.

V and J are TRBV7-2 and TRBJ2-7; the match to TRBD1 covers 10 bases. Per the germline V gene, CDR1 is SGHTA and CDR2 is FQGNSA. The V gene end was trimmed by 5 bases and the J gene end by 2 bases; junction bases not matched to a gene: 15. The CDR3 is made up of 18 amino acids. CDR3 nucleotides: TGTGCCAGCAGCCCCTTACGGTCCGGGGACAGGGGCCCCTACGAGCAGTACTTC. This sequence encodes CASSPLRSGDRGPYEQYF.

The chain carries TRBV6-1 and TRBJ2-5; no firm D call. The length of the CDR3 is 11 residues. Germline lookup yields CDR1 MNHNS and CDR2 SASEGT. Deletions cut 2 bases from V and 5 bases from J, with 3 bases between. The CDR3 DNA sequence: TGTGCCAGCAGTGAATTGGAGACCCAGTACTTC. Protein: CASSELETQYF.

The chain joins TRBV14 to TRBJ1-5, with D unclear. V lost 4 bases to trimming and J lost 3 bases, with 7 bases between them. The length of the CDR3 is 13 residues. The V gene's germline CDR1 is SGHDN and CDR2 FVKESK. CDR3 nucleotides: TGTGCCAGCAGCCGGATGGCCAATCAGCCCCAGCATTTT. Translated, it gives CASSRMANQPQHF.

V is TRBV18 and J is TRBJ1-2, with D unresolved. Germline V CDR1 and CDR2: KGHSH, LQKENI. The CDR3 spans 14 residues. V gave up 4 bases and J gave up 8 bases, with 17 bases separating them. CDR3 amino acids: CASSQVAQPGGYTF. The DNA of the CDR3 is TGTGCCAGCTCACAGGTAGCGCAGCCGGGAGGCTACACCTTC.

The chain links TRBV9 to TRBJ1-2, with a weak D call TRBD1 (5 bases). Germline V gene sequence: CDR1 SGDLS, CDR2 YYNGEE. There are 14 residues in the CDR3. The ends were cut back, 7 bases at V and 3 bases at J, with 16 bases in the middle. The CDR3 loop is CASSQAGSHYGYTF. The CDR3 region has the DNA TGTGCCAGCTCCCAGGCAGGGTCCCACTATGGCTACACCTTC.

CDR3 in DNA: TGTGCCAGCAGCGTAGACCTAGCGGGGAGGACCGGGGAGCTGTTTTTT. Its protein product is CASSVDLAGRTGELFF. The chain uses TRBV9 and TRBJ2-2; the match to TRBD2 covers 9 bases. V trimming: 0 bases; J trimming: 5 bases; junction bases outside the gene matches: 5. The CDR3 consists of 16 residues. Germline V gene lookup returns CDR1 SGDLS and CDR2 YYNGEE.

This clone was seen only a few times. The genes are TRBV5-1 and TRBJ1-2, with unresolved D. The CDR3 consists of 17 residues. Germline V gene sequence: CDR1 SGHRS, CDR2 YFSETQ. V gave up 4 bases and J gave up 0 bases, with 19 bases separating them. CDR3 sequence: CASSKTAAQRTNYGYTF. DNA for the CDR3: TGCGCCAGCAGCAAGACCGCGGCCCAGCGGACTAACTATGGCTACACCTTC.

This chain connects TRBV7-6 to TRBJ1-1, with D unclear. CDR1 and CDR2 (germline): SGHVS, FNYEAQ. V was pared by 1 base and J by 3 bases, with 9 bases between. The CDR3 consists of 14 residues. The CDR3 loop reads CASSLDGGYTEAFF. As DNA, the CDR3 is TGTGCCAGCAGCTTAGACGGCGGCTACACTGAAGCTTTCTTT.

This clone was observed once. The chain carries TRBV7-9 and TRBJ1-4, with a tentative D call TRBD1 (5 bases). Between the trimmed V and J ends, which lost 2 bases and 8 bases, there was a span of 6 bases. The CDR3 is made up of 12 amino acids. CDR1 and CDR2 from the germline V gene are SEHNR and FQNEAQ (reference sequence). CDR3 in amino acids: CASSLPGEKLFF. CDR3 in DNA: TGTGCCAGCAGCTTACCAGGGGAAAAACTGTTTTTT.

This clone was seen only a few times. The gene calls are TRBV5-1 and TRBJ1-1, with a possible D match to TRBD1 (6 bases). Germline-derived CDR1 and CDR2 are SGHRS and YFSETQ. The CDR3 covers 14 residues. V lost 4 bases and J lost 1, with 11 bases in between. The DNA of the CDR3 is TGCGCCAGCAGCACAGGGCTCCAGAACACTGAAGCTTTCTTT. The encoded protein is CASSTGLQNTEAFF.

This rearrangement joins TRBV5-4 to TRBJ2-2; unclear D gene. Germline lookup yields CDR1 SGHNT and CDR2 YYREEE (reference sequence). The length of the CDR3 is 12 residues. Deletions cut 4 bases from V and 4 bases from J, with 5 bases between. CDR3 sequence reads: CASSLSTGELFF. CDR3 DNA sequence: TGTGCCAGCAGCCTGAGCACCGGGGAGCTGTTTTTT.

V usage is TRBV7-2 and J usage is TRBJ2-7; 8 bases are a match to TRBD2. Trimming cost V 6 bases and J 6 bases; bases outside gene matches: 7. This CDR3 contains 13 residues. Germline V CDR1 and CDR2: SGHTA, FQGNSA. The CDR3 DNA follows: TGTGCCAGCAGGAACGGGGGGGCCCGCGAGCAGTACTTC. Amino acids: CASRNGGAREQYF.

The chain recombines TRBV5-1 with TRBJ1-6; D uncertain. The CDR3 runs 14 residues. Germline V lookup: CDR1 SGHRS, CDR2 YFSETQ. Trimming took off 1 base at V and 6 bases at J, with 8 bases between the two ends. The CDR3 DNA follows: TGCGCCAGCAGCTTGCGTGTTTCTAATTCACCCCTCCACTTT. Its protein product is CASSLRVSNSPLHF. The entire variable domain, with the rest obtained from reference TRBV5-1 and TRBJ1-6, is as follows: KAGVTQTPRYLIKTRGQQVTLSCSPISGHRSVSWYQQTPGQGLQFLFEYFSETQRNKGNFPGRFSGRQFSNSRSEMNVSTLELGDSALYLCASSLRVSNSPLHFGNGTRLTVT.